This record concerns one TCR beta chain sequence. The antigen is undetermined. This sample was taken from a study of T cell responses to AZD1222 COVID-19 vaccine. Points from the study as a whole: Clonal diversity was possibly underestimated, and white British individuals and females predominated among donors.

TCRdb keeps only in-frame clones here, not all; method: immunoSEQ multiplex PCR. The profile shows 110,000 to 150,000 clones, 88% of them singletons. CDR3 length: 14 residues. The V end was cut by 4 bases, the J end by 5 bases, with 15 bases between. The germline gives CDR1 ENHRY, CDR2 SYGVKD. Sequenced material: peripheral blood, taken on day 0 of AZD1222 vaccination. The V gene is TRBV10-3, the J gene TRBJ2-7; D is unclear. The source of this sequence is an adult in good health. CDR3 residues: CAISASANADEQYF. The CDR3 DNA reads as TGTGCCATCAGTGCGTCTGCAAACGCGGACGAGCAGTACTTC.